This TCR beta chain was identified in a study of T cell changes during pregnancy in multiple sclerosis. Using immunoSEQ multiplex PCR, the repertoire was profiled, and TCRdb retains in-frame clones only, with some absent. The top ten hold 0.8% to 1% of the sample, which has about 16,000 clones, 95% to 97% seen once. CDR3 length equals 11 residues. In germline, CDR1 is SGHAT, CDR2 FQNNGV. Between the trimmed V and J ends, which lost 4 bases and 8 bases, there was a span of 8 bases. The sample in question was peripheral blood, obtained in the third trimester of pregnancy. V and J are TRBV11-2 and TRBJ1-2, with D maybe TRBD1 (5 bases). The TCR sequence derives from a female donor with multiple sclerosis, enrolled in a pregnancy study. CDR3 sequence reads: CASSSRVGYTF. CDR3 bases: TGTGCCAGCAGCTCCAGGGTGGGCTACACCTTC.